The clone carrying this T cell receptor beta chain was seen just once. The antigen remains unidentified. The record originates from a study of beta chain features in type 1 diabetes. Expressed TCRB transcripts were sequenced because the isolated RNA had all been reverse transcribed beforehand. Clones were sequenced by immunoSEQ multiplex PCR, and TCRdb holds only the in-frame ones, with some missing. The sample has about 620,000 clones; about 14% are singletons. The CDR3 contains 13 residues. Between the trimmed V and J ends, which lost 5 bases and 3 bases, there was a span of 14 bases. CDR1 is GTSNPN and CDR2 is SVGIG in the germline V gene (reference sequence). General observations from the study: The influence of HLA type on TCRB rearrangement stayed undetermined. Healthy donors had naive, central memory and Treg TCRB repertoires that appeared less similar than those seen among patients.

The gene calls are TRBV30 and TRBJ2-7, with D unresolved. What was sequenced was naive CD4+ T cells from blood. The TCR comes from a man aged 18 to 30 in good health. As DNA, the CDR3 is TGTGCCTGGGTAGCTAGTGTCGGCTACGAGCAGTACTTC. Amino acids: CAWVASVGYEQYF.